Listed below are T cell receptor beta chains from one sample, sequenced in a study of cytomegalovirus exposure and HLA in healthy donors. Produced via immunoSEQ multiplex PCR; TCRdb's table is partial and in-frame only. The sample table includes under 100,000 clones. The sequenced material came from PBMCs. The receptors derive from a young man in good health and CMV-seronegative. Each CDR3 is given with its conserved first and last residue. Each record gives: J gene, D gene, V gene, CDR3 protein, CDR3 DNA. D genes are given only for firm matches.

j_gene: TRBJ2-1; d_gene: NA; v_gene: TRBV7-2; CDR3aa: CASSWPAGANLDEQFF; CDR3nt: TGTGCCAGCAGCTGGCCGGCGGGGGCTAATCTGGATGAGCAGTTCTTC
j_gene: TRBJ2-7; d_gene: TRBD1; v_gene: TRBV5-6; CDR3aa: CASSLVLKRDRALEQYF; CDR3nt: TGTGCCAGCAGCTTGGTCTTGAAACGGGACAGGGCTCTCGAGCAGTACTTC
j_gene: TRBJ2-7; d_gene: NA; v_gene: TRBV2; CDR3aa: CALVRGPYYEQYF; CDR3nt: TGTGCCCTGGTAAGGGGCCCCTACTACGAGCAGTACTTC
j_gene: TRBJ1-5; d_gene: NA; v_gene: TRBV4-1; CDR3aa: CASSRREGIDQPQHF; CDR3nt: TGCGCCAGCAGCCGCCGGGAAGGGATCGATCAGCCCCAGCATTTT
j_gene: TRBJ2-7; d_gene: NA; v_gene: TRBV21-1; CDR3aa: CASSILNGTDYYEQYF; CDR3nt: TGTGCCAGCAGCATATTAAACGGGACAGACTACTACGAGCAGTACTTC
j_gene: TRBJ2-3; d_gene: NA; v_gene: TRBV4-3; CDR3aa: CASSQDRAGTWTDTQYF; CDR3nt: TGCGCCAGCAGCCAAGACCGGGCGGGGACGTGGACAGATACGCAGTATTTT
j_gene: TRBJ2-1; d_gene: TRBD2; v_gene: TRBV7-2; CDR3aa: CASSLGLAGARRNEQFF; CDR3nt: TGTGCCAGCAGCTTGGGGCTAGCGGGGGCCCGGCGGAATGAGCAGTTCTTC
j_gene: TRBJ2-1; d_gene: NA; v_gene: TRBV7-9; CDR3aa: CASSLVRQEQFF; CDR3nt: TGTGCCAGCAGCTTAGTCCGACAGGAGCAGTTCTTC
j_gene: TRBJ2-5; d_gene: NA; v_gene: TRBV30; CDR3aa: CAWSRTVYQETQYF; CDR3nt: TGTGCCTGGAGTCGGACAGTGTACCAAGAGACCCAGTACTTC
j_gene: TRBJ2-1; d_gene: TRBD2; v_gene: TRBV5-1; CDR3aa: CASSGLAGVYNEQFF; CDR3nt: TGCGCCAGCAGCGGTCTGGCGGGGGTATACAATGAGCAGTTCTTC
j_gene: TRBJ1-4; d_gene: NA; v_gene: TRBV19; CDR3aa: CASTNRLGEKLFF; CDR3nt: TGTGCCAGTACCAACAGGTTGGGTGAAAAACTGTTTTTT
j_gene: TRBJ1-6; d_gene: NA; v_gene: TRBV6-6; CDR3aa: CASSAGRDSHLHF; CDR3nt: TGTGCCAGCAGTGCGGGACGGGATTCACACCTCCACTTT
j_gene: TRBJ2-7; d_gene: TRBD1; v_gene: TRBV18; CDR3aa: CASSPLGQGVIYEQYF; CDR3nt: TGTGCCAGCTCACCACTGGGACAGGGGGTGATTTACGAGCAGTACTTC
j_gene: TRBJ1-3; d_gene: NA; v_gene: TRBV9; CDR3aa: CASSVAGSGNTIYF; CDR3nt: TGTGCCAGCAGCGTAGCAGGTTCTGGAAACACCATATATTTT
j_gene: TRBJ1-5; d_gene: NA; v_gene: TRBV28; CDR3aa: CASTPGGYSNQPQHF; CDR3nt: TGTGCCAGCACCCCCGGCGGGTATAGCAATCAGCCCCAGCATTTT
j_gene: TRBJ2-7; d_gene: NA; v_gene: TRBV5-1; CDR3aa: CASSLAPQSYEQYF; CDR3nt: TGCGCCAGCAGCTTGGCGCCACAGAGCTACGAGCAGTACTTC
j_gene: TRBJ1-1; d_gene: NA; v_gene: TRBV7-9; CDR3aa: CASSMTGRGTFF; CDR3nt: TGTGCCAGCAGCATGACAGGACGTGGGACTTTCTTT
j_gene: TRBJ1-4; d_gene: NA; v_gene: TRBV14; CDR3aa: CASSQIRQKTNEKLFF; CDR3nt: TGTGCCAGCAGCCAGATTAGACAGAAGACTAATGAAAAACTGTTTTTT
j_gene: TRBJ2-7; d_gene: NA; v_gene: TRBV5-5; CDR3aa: CASSFGAAYEQYF; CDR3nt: TGTGCCAGCAGCTTTGGGGCAGCCTACGAGCAGTACTTC
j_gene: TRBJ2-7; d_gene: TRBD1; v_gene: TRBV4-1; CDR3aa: CASSQDGQGVYEQYF; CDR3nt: TGCGCCAGCAGCCAAGATGGGCAGGGGGTCTACGAGCAGTACTTC
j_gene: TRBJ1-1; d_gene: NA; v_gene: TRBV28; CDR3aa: CASSFRGQTNTEAFF; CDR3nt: TGTGCCAGCAGTTTTAGAGGGCAAACGAACACTGAAGCTTTCTTT
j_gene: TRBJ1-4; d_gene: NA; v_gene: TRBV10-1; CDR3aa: CASKSSRGREKLFF; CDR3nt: TGCGCCAGCAAGTCAAGCAGGGGCCGGGAAAAACTGTTTTTT
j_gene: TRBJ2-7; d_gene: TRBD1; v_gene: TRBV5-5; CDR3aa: CASSLQGTGPYEQYF; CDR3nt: TGTGCCAGCAGCTTGCAGGGGACAGGTCCTTACGAGCAGTACTTC
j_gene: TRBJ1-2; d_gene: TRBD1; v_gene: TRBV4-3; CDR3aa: CASSRGQGRLDGYTF; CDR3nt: TGCGCCAGCAGCCGGGGACAGGGGAGGTTGGATGGCTACACCTTC
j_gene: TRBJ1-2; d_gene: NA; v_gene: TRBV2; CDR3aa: CASSGGGGSYGYTF; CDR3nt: TGTGCCAGCAGTGGGGGCGGGGGAAGCTATGGCTACACCTTC
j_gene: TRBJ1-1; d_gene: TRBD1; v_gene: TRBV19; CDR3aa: CASRDRGLNTEAFF; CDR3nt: TGTGCCAGTAGGGACAGGGGGCTCAACACTGAAGCTTTCTTT
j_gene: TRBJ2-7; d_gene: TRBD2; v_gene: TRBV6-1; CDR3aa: CASSDAPGGSLQYF; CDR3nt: TGTGCCAGCAGTGACGCCCCGGGGGGTTCGTTGCAGTACTTC
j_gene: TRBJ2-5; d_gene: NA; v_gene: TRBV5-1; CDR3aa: CASSLFAGMAKETQYF; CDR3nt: TGCGCCAGCAGCTTGTTTGCGGGGATGGCAAAAGAGACCCAGTACTTC
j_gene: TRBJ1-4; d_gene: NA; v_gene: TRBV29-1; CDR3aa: CSVQGTGYTNEKLFF; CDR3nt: TGCAGCGTCCAGGGAACAGGGTATACTAATGAAAAACTGTTTTTT
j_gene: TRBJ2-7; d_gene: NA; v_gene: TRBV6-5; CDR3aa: CASLSDRRAREQYF; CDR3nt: TGTGCCAGCCTATCGGACCGGCGGGCAAGGGAGCAGTACTTC
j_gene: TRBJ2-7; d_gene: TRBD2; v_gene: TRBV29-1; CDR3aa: CSGRGIYEQYF; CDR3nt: TGCAGCGGGCGGGGGATCTACGAGCAGTACTTC
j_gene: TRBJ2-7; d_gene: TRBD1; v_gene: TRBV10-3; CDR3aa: CATRDRDAYEQYF; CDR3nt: TGTGCCACCCGGGACAGGGACGCCTACGAGCAGTACTTC
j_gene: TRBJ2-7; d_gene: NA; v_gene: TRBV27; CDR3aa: CASSFLGQGYEQYF; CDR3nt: TGTGCCAGCAGTTTCCTAGGGCAGGGGTACGAGCAGTACTTC
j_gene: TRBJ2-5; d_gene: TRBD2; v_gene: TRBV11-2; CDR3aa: CASSSQTSFGTQYF; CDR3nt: TGTGCCAGCAGCTCCCAGACTAGCTTTGGGACCCAGTACTTC
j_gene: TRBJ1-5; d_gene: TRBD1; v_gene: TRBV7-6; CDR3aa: CASSLGTGPNVDSNQPQHF; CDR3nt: TGTGCCAGCAGCTTAGGGACAGGGCCAAATGTCGATAGCAATCAGCCCCAGCATTTT
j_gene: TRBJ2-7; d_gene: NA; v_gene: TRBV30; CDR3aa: CAWSTLLRSGQYF; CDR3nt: TGTGCCTGGAGTACCCTTTTACGGTCGGGGCAGTACTTC
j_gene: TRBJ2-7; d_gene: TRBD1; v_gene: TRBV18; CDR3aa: CASSPLGQGSYEQYF; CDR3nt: TGTGCCAGCTCACCCTTGGGACAGGGATCCTACGAGCAGTACTTC
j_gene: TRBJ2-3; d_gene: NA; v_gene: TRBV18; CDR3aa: CASSPRGYSTDTQYF; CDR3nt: TGTGCCAGCTCACCCCGGGGATATAGCACAGATACGCAGTATTTT
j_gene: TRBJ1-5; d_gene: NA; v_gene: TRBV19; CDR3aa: CASRKEAYNQPQHF; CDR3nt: TGTGCCAGTAGGAAAGAAGCTTACAATCAGCCCCAGCATTTT
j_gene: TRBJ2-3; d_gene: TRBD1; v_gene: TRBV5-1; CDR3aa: CASTRRDRDTDTQYF; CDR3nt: TGCGCCAGCACTCGACGGGACAGGGACACAGATACGCAGTATTTT
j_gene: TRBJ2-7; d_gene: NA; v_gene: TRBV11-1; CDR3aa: CASRQDRYSYEQYF; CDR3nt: TGTGCCAGCAGACAAGACAGATACTCCTACGAGCAGTACTTC
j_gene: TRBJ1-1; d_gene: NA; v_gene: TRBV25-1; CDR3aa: CASSELQNTEAFF; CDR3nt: TGTGCCAGCAGTGAATTACAGAACACTGAAGCTTTCTTT
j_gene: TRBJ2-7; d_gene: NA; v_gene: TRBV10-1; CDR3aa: CASSEQGFYEQYF; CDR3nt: TGCGCCAGCAGTGAGCAGGGGTTTTACGAGCAGTACTTC
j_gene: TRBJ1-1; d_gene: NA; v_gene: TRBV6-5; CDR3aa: CASSSSGHTEAFF; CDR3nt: NA
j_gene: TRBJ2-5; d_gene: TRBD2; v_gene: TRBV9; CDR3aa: CASSGGSGGIPETQYF; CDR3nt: TGTGCCAGCAGCGGGGGTAGCGGGGGGATTCCAGAGACCCAGTACTTC
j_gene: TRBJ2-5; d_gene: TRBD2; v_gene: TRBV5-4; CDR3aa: CASSLRSGGGETQYF; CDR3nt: TGTGCCAGCAGTTTGAGGTCGGGAGGGGGAGAGACCCAGTACTTC
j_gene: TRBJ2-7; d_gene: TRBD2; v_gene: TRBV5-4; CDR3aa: CASSSSGGVDYEQYF; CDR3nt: TGCGCCAGCAGCTCTAGCGGGGGGGTCGACTACGAGCAGTACTTC
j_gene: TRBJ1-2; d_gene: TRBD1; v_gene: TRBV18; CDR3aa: CASSPGTGRSYTF; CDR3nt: TGTGCCAGCTCACCAGGGACAGGGCGTAGCTACACCTTC
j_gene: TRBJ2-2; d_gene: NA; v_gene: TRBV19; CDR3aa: CASSIEGAAGELFF; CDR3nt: TGTGCCAGTAGTATAGAGGGGGCCGCCGGGGAGCTGTTTTTT
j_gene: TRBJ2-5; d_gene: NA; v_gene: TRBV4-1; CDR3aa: CASSQPGEETQYF; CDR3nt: TGCGCCAGCAGCCAACCGGGGGAGGAGACCCAGTACTTC
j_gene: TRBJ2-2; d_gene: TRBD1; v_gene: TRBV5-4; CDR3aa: CASKIHRGPNTGELFF; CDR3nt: TGTGCCAGCAAAATACACAGGGGACCGAACACCGGGGAGCTGTTTTTT
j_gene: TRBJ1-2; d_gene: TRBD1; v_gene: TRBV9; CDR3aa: CASSAYRGLYGYTF; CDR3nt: TGTGCCAGCAGCGCTTACAGGGGGCTCTATGGCTACACCTTC
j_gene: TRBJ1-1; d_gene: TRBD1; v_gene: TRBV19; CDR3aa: CASSTSTGPEVEAFF; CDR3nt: TGTGCCAGTAGTACGTCGACAGGGCCCGAAGTGGAAGCTTTCTTT
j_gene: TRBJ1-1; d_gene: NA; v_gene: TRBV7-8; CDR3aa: CASSHGLNTEAFF; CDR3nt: TGTGCCAGCAGCCACGGGTTGAACACTGAAGCTTTCTTT
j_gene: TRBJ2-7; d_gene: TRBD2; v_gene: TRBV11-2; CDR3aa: CASSLLAGSGGYEQYF; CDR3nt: TGTGCCAGCAGCTTGTTGGCAGGGTCGGGGGGTTACGAGCAGTACTTC
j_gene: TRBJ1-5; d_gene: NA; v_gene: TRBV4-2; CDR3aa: CASSQEQRQPQHF; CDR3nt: TGTGCCAGCAGCCAAGAGCAGAGGCAGCCCCAGCATTTT
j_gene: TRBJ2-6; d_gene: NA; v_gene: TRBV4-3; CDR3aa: CASSQDAEGGANVLTF; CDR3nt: TGCGCCAGCAGCCAAGATGCAGAGGGTGGGGCCAACGTCCTGACTTTC
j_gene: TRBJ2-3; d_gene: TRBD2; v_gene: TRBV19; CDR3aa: CASSELRGGSDTQYF; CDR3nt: TGTGCCAGTAGCGAGTTGCGGGGGGGCTCGGATACGCAGTATTTT
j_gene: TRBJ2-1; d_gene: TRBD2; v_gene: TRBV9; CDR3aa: CASSVAVRGLVYNEQFF; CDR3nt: TGTGCCAGCAGCGTAGCGGTTAGGGGACTAGTGTACAATGAGCAGTTCTTC
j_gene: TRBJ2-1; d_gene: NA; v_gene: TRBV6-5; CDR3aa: CASSRDTGRNEQFF; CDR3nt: TGTGCCAGCTCAAGAGATACAGGGCGGAATGAGCAGTTCTTC